These 3 T cell receptor beta chains came from one sample sequenced in a study of early T cells in non-severe SARS-CoV-2 infection. TCRdb passed the 5' RACE reads through MiXCR, listing each CDR3 protein once. This sample has fewer than 35,000 distinct CDR3 sequences, with around 9% found just once. The specimen was whole blood. The source of these receptors is an adult who was a healthcare worker with PCR-confirmed SARS-CoV-2 infection or an uninfected control (not recorded which).

This clonotype was counted many times. This sequence joins TRBV5-1 and TRBJ2-7, with 8 bases lining up with TRBD2. This CDR3 spans 12 amino acids. Germline V gives CDR1 SGHRS, CDR2 YFSETQ. Trimming removed 4 bases from V and 6 bases from J; junction bases left unmatched: 3. CDR3 DNA: TGCGCCAGCAGCCAAACTAGCGGCGAGCAGTACTTC. It specifies CASSQTSGEQYF.

This clonotype was seen more than once but under ten times. The CDR3 nucleotides are TGTGCCAGCAGTTACTCTGACAGGGCAAAAGCTAACTATGGCTACACCTTC. Its protein product is CASSYSDRAKANYGYTF. V is TRBV6-6 and J is TRBJ1-2, with 7 nucleotides matching TRBD1. V lost 0 bases, J lost 0 bases, and 7 bases stayed unmatched. CDR3 length: 17 amino acids. Germline CDR1 reads MNHNY; CDR2 reads SVGAGI (reference sequence).

This clonotype was seen many times. This chain links TRBV7-2 with TRBJ2-5; possibly TRBD1 for D (6 bases). V was trimmed by 4 bases and J by 5 bases, leaving 20 bases between them. Germline assignment: CDR1 SGHTA and CDR2 FQGNSA. The CDR3 sequence is 16 residues long. CDR3 nucleotides: TGTGCCAGCAGCTGGGGATTTACAGGGAAAGGGGAGACCCAGTACTTC. This encodes CASSWGFTGKGETQYF. Full variable domain (outside the CDR3, taken from reference TRBV7-2 and TRBJ2-5): GAGVSQSPSNKVTEKGKDVELRCDPISGHTALYWYRQSLGQGLEFLIYFQGNSAPDKSGLPSDRFSAERTGGSVSTLTIQRTQQEDSAVYLCASSWGFTGKGETQYFGPGTRLLVL.